This T cell receptor (beta chain) stems from a study of cytomegalovirus exposure and HLA in healthy donors. Findings and limits, study-wide: Earlier analysis yielded a pattern in which most TCR beta V segments were productive about 90% or about 30% of the time.

To note about this clone: Its target is unknown.

Amplification used 60 Vbeta primers and 13 Jbeta primers. Data came from immunoSEQ multiplex PCR; TCRdb stores just in-frame clones and leaves some out. Here the sample table reports 130,000 or so clones. V lost 3 bases and J 2 bases, leaving 9 bases between the germline ends. Germline V gene lookup returns CDR1 SGDLS and CDR2 YYNGEE. This CDR3 contains 13 residues. The source material was PBMCs. This receptor was taken from a man younger than 30 in good health and CMV-seronegative. This rearrangement joins TRBV9 to TRBJ2-7, with D tentatively TRBD2 (6 bases). In DNA form, the CDR3 reads TGTGCCAGCAGCGCTGGCGGGGCCTACGAGCAGTACTTC. It specifies CASSAGGAYEQYF.